These T cell receptor beta chains were read from a single sample in a study of blood T cells in healthy people across ages. MiXCR, applied by TCRdb to the 5' RACE reads, yields one record per CDR3 protein. The sample has 1.8 million or so distinct CDR3 sequences; 35% to 50% are singletons. Sequenced: blood. The receptor source for this set is a human donor in good health. Each CDR3 is given with its conserved first and last residue. D genes are given only for firm matches. Some rows mark clone size as missing; the rest say once, few, many or name a class of expanded clone.

D gene	V gene	J gene	clone size	CDR3 protein	CDR3 DNA
NA	TRBV25-1	TRBJ1-5	NA	CASSEGVVGNQPQHF	TGTGCCAGCAGTGAAGGGGTGGTAGGGAATCAGCCCCAGCATTTT
NA	TRBV20-1	TRBJ1-1	NA	CSARDRPFTEAFF	TGCAGTGCTAGAGATCGCCCATTCACTGAAGCTTTCTTT
NA	TRBV5-1	TRBJ2-6	few	CASSLSLGANVLTF	TGCGCCAGCAGCTTGTCTCTCGGGGCCAACGTCCTGACTTTC
NA	TRBV10-3	TRBJ1-2	NA	CAISVEGDYGYTF	TGTGCCATCAGTGTTGAGGGCGACTATGGCTACACCTTC
NA	TRBV20-1	TRBJ1-2	NA	CSARGASGPPPYGYTF	TGCAGTGCTAGAGGTGCTTCCGGGCCGCCCCCCTATGGCTACACCTTC
NA	TRBV9	TRBJ1-1	NA	CASRQHLNTEAFF	TGTGCCAGCAGACAGCACTTGAACACTGAAGCTTTCTTT
TRBD1	TRBV27	TRBJ1-2	few	CASSLSQGGFYGYTF	TGTGCCAGCAGTTTATCGCAAGGGGGCTTCTATGGCTACACCTTC
NA	TRBV27	TRBJ2-1	NA	CASKVGSSYNEQFF	TGTGCCAGCAAAGTGGGAAGCTCCTACAATGAGCAGTTCTTC
TRBD2	TRBV4-2	TRBJ2-1	NA	CASSQRTSGRRTYNEQFF	TGTGCCAGCAGCCAACGGACTAGCGGGAGGAGGACCTACAATGAGCAGTTCTTC
NA	TRBV7-2	TRBJ2-5	NA	CASSGIRGVQETQYF	TGTGCCAGCAGTGGGATCCGAGGGGTGCAAGAGACCCAGTACTTC
NA	TRBV7-2	TRBJ2-7	NA	CASSFAGRSSYEQYF	TGTGCCAGCAGCTTCGCGGGACGCAGCTCCTACGAGCAGTACTTC
NA	TRBV7-9	TRBJ2-3	many	CASSRDVDTQYF	TGTGCCAGCAGCCGGGACGTGGATACGCAGTATTTT
NA	TRBV12-3/TRBV12-4	TRBJ2-3	few	CASSFTGPSTDTQYF	TGTGCCAGCAGTTTTACCGGCCCTAGCACAGATACGCAGTATTTT
NA	TRBV5-1	TRBJ2-1	few	CASSLVGARGNEQFF	TGCGCCAGCAGCTTGGTAGGGGCTAGGGGCAATGAGCAGTTCTTC
NA	TRBV20-1	TRBJ2-2	NA	CSARVWMSGELFF	TGCAGTGCTAGAGTCTGGATGTCCGGGGAGCTGTTTTTT
NA	TRBV27	TRBJ2-1	NA	CASSDSPRSYNEQFF	TGTGCCAGCTCCGACAGCCCGAGGTCCTACAATGAGCAGTTCTTC
NA	TRBV7-9	TRBJ1-1	NA	CASSFRGETEAFF	TGTGCCAGCAGCTTCCGAGGGGAGACTGAAGCTTTCTTT
NA	TRBV6-2/TRBV6-3	TRBJ2-1	NA	CASSEQGPEGQFF	TGTGCCAGCAGTGAACAGGGACCCGAGGGGCAGTTCTTC
NA	TRBV27	TRBJ2-7	NA	CASSSAEPYEQYF	TGTGCCAGCAGTTCAGCTGAGCCTTACGAGCAGTACTTC
TRBD2	TRBV9	TRBJ2-3	few	CASSVVAGGDTQYF	TGTGCCAGCAGCGTAGTAGCGGGGGGGGATACGCAGTATTTT
NA	TRBV27	TRBJ2-1	NA	CASSWQPHSEQFF	TGTGCCAGCAGCTGGCAACCCCATAGTGAGCAGTTCTTC
NA	TRBV7-2	TRBJ2-5	once	CASSSTVGGGETQYF	TGCGCCAGCAGCTCCACAGTCGGGGGCGGAGAGACCCAGTACTTC
TRBD1	TRBV20-1	TRBJ2-7	few	CSASGPNRGEQYF	TGCAGTGCTAGCGGACCTAACAGGGGCGAGCAGTACTTC
TRBD1	TRBV4-1	TRBJ2-7	NA	CASSQDYRGPSYEQYF	TGCGCCAGCAGCCAAGACTACAGGGGGCCCTCCTACGAGCAGTACTTC
NA	TRBV9	TRBJ2-4	few	CASSSGGQRYF	TGTGCCAGCAGCTCCGGGGGTCAAAGGTACTTC
TRBD1	TRBV6-2/TRBV6-3	TRBJ1-1	few	CASKLPGQGLHTEAFF	TGTGCCAGCAAATTACCGGGACAGGGGCTCCACACTGAAGCTTTCTTT
TRBD1	TRBV7-7	TRBJ2-2	few	CASSVGTANTGELFF	TGTGCTAGCAGCGTCGGGACAGCGAACACCGGGGAGCTGTTTTTT
TRBD1	TRBV7-6	TRBJ1-2	NA	CASTKQQGDGYTF	TGTGCCAGTACCAAACAACAGGGGGATGGCTACACCTTC
NA	TRBV15	TRBJ2-3	NA	CATSRDRYRVDTRYF	TGTGCCACCAGCAGAGATCGTTATCGAGTAGATACGCGGTATTTT
NA	TRBV29-1	TRBJ1-2	NA	CSVDAGTHYGYTF	TGCAGCGTTGACGCCGGGACACATTATGGCTACACCTTC
TRBD2	TRBV29-1	TRBJ2-5	many	CSVVIRGGQETQYF	TGCAGCGTTGTTATCCGCGGGGGCCAAGAGACCCAGTACTTC
NA	TRBV5-5	TRBJ2-3	NA	CASRLRGDPSTTDTQYF	TGTGCCAGCAGACTACGCGGGGATCCTTCAACCACAGATACGCAGTATTTT
NA	TRBV20-1	TRBJ2-7	NA	CSARDLLNEQYF	TGCAGTGCCAGGGACTTGCTGAACGAGCAGTACTTC
NA	TRBV7-8	TRBJ1-1	NA	CASSHNLGNTEAFF	TGTGCCAGCAGTCATAACCTCGGGAACACTGAAGCTTTCTTT
TRBD1	TRBV6-6	TRBJ1-2	NA	CASTGQGLSGYTF	TGTGCCAGCACTGGACAGGGACTGAGTGGCTACACCTTC
TRBD2	TRBV20-1	TRBJ2-1	NA	CSARGLSGGAGYEQFF	TGCAGTGCTAGAGGCCTTAGCGGGGGGGCCGGATATGAGCAGTTCTTC
NA	TRBV11-2	TRBJ1-2	few	CASSLDSLQLTFPLNYGYTF	TGTGCCAGCAGCTTAGATTCCCTACAGCTCACATTCCCCTTAAACTATGGCTACACCTTC
NA	TRBV9	TRBJ1-2	few	CASSVNRGDSANYGYTF	TGTGCCAGCAGCGTAAACAGAGGCGACAGCGCTAACTATGGCTACACCTTC
NA	TRBV5-1	TRBJ2-1	NA	CASTPGANYNEQFF	TGCGCCAGCACCCCGGGGGCAAACTACAATGAGCAGTTCTTC
NA	TRBV9	TRBJ2-5	NA	CASSVDSFGSSGYQETQYF	TGTGCCAGCAGCGTAGATTCGTTTGGGTCGAGCGGATACCAAGAGACCCAGTACTTC
NA	TRBV6-5	TRBJ2-5	few	CARKETQYF	TGTGCCAGAAAAGAGACCCAGTACTTC
NA	TRBV20-1	TRBJ1-6	NA	CSATGVNNSPLHF	TGCAGTGCTACAGGGGTGAATAATTCACCCCTCCACTTT
TRBD1	TRBV18	TRBJ1-2	few	CASSMGTGDGYTF	TGTGCCAGCTCGATGGGGACAGGGGATGGCTACACCTTC
NA	TRBV7-2	TRBJ2-4	NA	CASSLPDGNIQYF	TGTGCCAGCAGCTTACCGGATGGGAACATTCAGTACTTC
NA	TRBV7-2	TRBJ2-5	NA	CASSVGTYGTQYF	TGTGCCAGCAGCGTCGGGACTTACGGGACCCAGTACTTC
NA	TRBV7-9	TRBJ2-3	NA	CASSQGMESAGHTDTQYF	TGTGCCAGCAGCCAGGGGATGGAATCGGCGGGGCACACAGATACGCAGTATTTT
NA	TRBV20-1	TRBJ1-1	NA	CSARDLGEGTEAFF	TGCAGTGCTAGAGATTTGGGGGAGGGAACTGAAGCTTTCTTT
NA	TRBV7-2	TRBJ2-4	once	CASGLDWASLAKSIQYF	TGTGCCAGCGGCTTAGACTGGGCCAGTCTCGCCAAAAGCATTCAGTACTTC
NA	TRBV5-6	TRBJ1-2	few	CASSVQAYGYTF	TGTGCCAGCAGCGTACAGGCCTATGGCTACACCTTC
NA	TRBV29-1	TRBJ2-3	few	CSALFGGDTDTQYF	TGCAGCGCTCTATTCGGTGGCGACACAGATACGCAGTATTTT
NA	TRBV2	TRBJ2-1	NA	CASSPEGIKGEQFF	TGTGCCAGCAGCCCCGAGGGGATTAAGGGTGAGCAGTTCTTC
NA	TRBV7-8	TRBJ2-7	NA	CASSQGKGKYEQYF	TGTGCCAGCAGCCAAGGGAAAGGGAAGTACGAGCAGTACTTC